Presented here are 2 T cell receptor beta chains from one specimen sequenced in a study of OX40 agonist ivuxolimab in advanced cancers. Here immunoSEQ multiplex PCR was the method, and the copy in TCRdb shows in-frame clones only, minus some. The sample records about 14,000 clones, around four fifths being singletons. Sample: CD4+ or CD8+ T cells sorted from blood, taken in a trial of the OX40 agonist ivuxolimab. All receptors derive from an adult with an advanced solid tumor such as melanoma, head and neck, liver or kidney cancer.

The CDR3 sequence: CAISESDRSYEQYF. CDR3 sequence (DNA): TGTGCCATCAGTGAATCGGACAGGTCCTACGAGCAGTACTTC. The chain combines TRBV10-3 with TRBJ2-7, with TRBD1 matching over 7 bases. Germline CDR1 is ENHRY and CDR2 is SYGVKD. With V trimmed by 3 bases and J by 1 base, 3 bases remained unmatched. The CDR3 has 14 residues.

This chain uses TRBV7-9 with TRBJ2-2; D possibly uses TRBD1 or TRBD2 (5 bases each). Per germline, CDR1 SEHNR and CDR2 FQNEAQ (reference sequence). V was cut by 4 bases and J by 0 bases, with 9 bases left in between. The CDR3 sequence is 15 residues long. The CDR3 DNA reads as TGTGCCAGCAGCTCGTGGGGGACGAACACCGGGGAGCTGTTTTTT. Its translation is CASSSWGTNTGELFF.